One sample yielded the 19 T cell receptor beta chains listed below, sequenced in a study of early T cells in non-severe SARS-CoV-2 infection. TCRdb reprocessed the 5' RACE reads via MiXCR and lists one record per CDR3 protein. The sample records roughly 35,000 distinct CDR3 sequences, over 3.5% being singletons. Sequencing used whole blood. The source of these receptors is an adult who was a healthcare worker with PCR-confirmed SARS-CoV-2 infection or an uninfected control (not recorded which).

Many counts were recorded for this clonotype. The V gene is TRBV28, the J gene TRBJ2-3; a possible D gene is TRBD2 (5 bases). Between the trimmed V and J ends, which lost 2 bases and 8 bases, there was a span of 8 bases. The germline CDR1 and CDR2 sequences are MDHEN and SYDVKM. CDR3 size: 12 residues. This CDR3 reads CASSLLAGTQYF. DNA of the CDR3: TGTGCCAGCAGTTTACTAGCTGGTACGCAGTATTTT.

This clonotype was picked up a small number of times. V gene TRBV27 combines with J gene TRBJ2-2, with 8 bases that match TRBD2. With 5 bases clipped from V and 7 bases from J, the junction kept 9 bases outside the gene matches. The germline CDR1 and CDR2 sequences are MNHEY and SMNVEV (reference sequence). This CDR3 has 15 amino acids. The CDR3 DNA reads TGTGCCAGCAGTAAACTGGGACTAGTTGACGGGGAGCTGTTTTTT. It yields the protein CASSKLGLVDGELFF.

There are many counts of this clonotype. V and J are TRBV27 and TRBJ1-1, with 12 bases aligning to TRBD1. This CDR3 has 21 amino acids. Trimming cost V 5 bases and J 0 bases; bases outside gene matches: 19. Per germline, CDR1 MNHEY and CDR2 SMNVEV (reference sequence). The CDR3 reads CASSAKGGTGGAARMNTEAFF. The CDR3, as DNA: TGTGCCAGCAGTGCTAAAGGAGGGACAGGGGGCGCAGCTAGGATGAACACTGAAGCTTTCTTT.

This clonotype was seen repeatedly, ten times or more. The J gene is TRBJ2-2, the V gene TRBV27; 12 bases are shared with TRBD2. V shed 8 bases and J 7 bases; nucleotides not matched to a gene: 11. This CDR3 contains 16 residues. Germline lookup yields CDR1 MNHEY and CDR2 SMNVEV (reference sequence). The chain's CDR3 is CASGERLAGDHGELFF. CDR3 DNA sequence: TGTGCCAGCGGAGAAAGACTAGCGGGAGATCACGGGGAGCTGTTTTTT.

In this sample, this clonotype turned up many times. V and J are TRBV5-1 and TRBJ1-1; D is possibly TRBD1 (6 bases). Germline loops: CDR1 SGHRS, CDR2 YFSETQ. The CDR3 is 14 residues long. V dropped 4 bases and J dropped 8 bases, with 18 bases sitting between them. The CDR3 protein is CASSTQQGPREAFF. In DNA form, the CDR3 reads TGCGCCAGCAGCACTCAACAGGGCCCCCGCGAAGCTTTCTTT.

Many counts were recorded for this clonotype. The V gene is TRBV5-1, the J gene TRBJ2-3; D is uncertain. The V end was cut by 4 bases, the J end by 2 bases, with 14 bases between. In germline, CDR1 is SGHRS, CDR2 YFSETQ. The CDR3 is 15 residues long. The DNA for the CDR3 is TGCGCCAGCAGCCCCACCGATTGGAACACAGATACGCAGTATTTT. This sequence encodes CASSPTDWNTDTQYF.

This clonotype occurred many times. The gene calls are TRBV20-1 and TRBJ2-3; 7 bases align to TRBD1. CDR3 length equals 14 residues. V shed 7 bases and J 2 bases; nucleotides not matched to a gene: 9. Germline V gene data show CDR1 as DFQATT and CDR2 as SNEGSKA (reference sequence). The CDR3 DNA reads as TGCAGTGGCCTGACAGGGTTACACACAGATACGCAGTATTTT. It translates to CSGLTGLHTDTQYF.

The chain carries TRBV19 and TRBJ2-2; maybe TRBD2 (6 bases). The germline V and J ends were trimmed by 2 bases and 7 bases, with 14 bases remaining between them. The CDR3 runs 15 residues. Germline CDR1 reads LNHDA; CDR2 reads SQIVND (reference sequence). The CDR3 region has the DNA TGTGCCAGTAGTATAAGTGGGAGGCGACACGGGGAGCTGTTTTTT. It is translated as CASSISGRRHGELFF.

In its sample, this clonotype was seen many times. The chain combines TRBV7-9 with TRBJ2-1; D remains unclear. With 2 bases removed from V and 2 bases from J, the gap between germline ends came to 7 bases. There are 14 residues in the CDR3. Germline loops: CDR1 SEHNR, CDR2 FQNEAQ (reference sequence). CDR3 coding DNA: TGTGCCAGCAGCTTATCCCCCCCCTACAATGAGCAGTTCTTC. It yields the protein CASSLSPPYNEQFF. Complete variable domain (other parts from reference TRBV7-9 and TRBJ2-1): DTGVSQNPRHKITKRGQNVTFRCDPISEHNRLYWYRQTLGQGPEFLTYFQNEAQLEKSRLLSDRFSAERPKGSFSTLEIQRTEQGDSAMYLCASSLSPPYNEQFFGPGTRLTVL.

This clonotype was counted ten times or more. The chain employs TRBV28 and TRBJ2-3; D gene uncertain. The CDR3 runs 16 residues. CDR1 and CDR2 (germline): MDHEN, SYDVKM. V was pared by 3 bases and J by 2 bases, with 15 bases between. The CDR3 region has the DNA TGTGCCAGCAGTTTGGACCAGACATCTACCACAGATACGCAGTATTTT. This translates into CASSLDQTSTTDTQYF.

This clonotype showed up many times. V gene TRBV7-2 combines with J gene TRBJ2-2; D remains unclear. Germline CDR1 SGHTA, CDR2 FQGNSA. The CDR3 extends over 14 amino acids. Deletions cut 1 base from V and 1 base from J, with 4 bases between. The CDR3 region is CASSLGRNTGELFF. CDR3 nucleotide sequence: TGTGCCAGCAGCTTAGGCAGGAACACCGGGGAGCTGTTTTTT.

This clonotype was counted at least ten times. The CDR3 region is CASSLLTNSYEQYF. In DNA form, the CDR3 reads TGTGCCAGCAGTTTATTAACTAACTCCTACGAGCAGTACTTC. The V call is TRBV28, the J call TRBJ2-7; no clear D. V was trimmed by 1 base and J by 0 bases, leaving 7 bases between them. In germline, CDR1 is MDHEN, CDR2 SYDVKM. CDR3 length: 14 residues.

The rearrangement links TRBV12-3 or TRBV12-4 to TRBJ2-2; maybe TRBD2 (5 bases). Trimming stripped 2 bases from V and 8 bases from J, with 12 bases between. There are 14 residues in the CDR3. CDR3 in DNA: TGTGCCAGCAGTTTATTGAGGGTCCGAGGGGAGCTGTTTTTT. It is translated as CASSLLRVRGELFF.

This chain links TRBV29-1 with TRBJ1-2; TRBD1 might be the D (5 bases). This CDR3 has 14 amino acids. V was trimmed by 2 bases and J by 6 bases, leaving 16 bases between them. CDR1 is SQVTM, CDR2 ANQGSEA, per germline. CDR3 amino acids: CSVESGQGYDGYTF. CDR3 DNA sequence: TGCAGCGTTGAAAGCGGGCAGGGTTACGATGGCTACACCTTC. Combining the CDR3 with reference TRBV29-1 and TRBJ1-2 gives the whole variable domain SAVISQKPSRDICQRGTSLTIQCQVDSQVTMMFWYRQQPGQSLTLIATANQGSEATYESGFVIDKFPISRPNLTFSTLTVSNMSPEDSSIYLCSVESGQGYDGYTFGSGTRLTVV.

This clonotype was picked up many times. CDR3 in DNA: TGCGCCAGCAGCTTGAGGACAGGGTACACAGATACGCAGTATTTT. Amino acids: CASSLRTGYTDTQYF. The rearrangement uses TRBV5-1 and TRBJ2-3; 8 bases agree with TRBD1. CDR1 and CDR2 (germline): SGHRS, YFSETQ. The J segment lost 2 bases and the V segment lost 1 base, leaving 3 bases of the junction unmatched. The CDR3 sequence is 15 residues long.

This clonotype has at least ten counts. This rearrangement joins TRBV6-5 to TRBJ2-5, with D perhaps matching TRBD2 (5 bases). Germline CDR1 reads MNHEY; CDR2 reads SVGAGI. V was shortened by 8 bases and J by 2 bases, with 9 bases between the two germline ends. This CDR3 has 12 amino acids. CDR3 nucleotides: TGTGCCAGCTCTCGACTACAAGAGACCCAGTACTTC. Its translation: CASSRLQETQYF.

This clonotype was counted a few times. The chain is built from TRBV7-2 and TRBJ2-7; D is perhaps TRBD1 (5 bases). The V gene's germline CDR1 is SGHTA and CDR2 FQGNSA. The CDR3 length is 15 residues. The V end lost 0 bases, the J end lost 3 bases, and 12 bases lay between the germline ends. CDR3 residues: CASSLAAGIGYEQYF. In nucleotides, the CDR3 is TGTGCCAGCAGCTTAGCGGCAGGGATCGGCTACGAGCAGTACTTC. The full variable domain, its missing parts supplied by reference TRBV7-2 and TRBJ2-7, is GAGVSQSPSNKVTEKGKDVELRCDPISGHTALYWYRQSLGQGLEFLIYFQGNSAPDKSGLPSDRFSAERTGGSVSTLTIQRTQQEDSAVYLCASSLAAGIGYEQYFGPGTRLTVT.

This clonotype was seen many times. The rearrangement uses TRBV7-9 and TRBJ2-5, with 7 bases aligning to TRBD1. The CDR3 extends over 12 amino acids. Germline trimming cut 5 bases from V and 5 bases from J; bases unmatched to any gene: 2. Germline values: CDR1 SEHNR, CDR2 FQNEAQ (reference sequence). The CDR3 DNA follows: TGTGCCAGCAGCGGACAGGTGGAGACCCAGTACTTC. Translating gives CASSGQVETQYF.

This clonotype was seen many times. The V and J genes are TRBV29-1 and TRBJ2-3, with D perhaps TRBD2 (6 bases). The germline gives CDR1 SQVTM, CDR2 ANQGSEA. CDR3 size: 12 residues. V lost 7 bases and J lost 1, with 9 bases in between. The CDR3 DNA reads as TGCAGCGGGGAGGACGGCACAGATACGCAGTATTTT. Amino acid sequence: CSGEDGTDTQYF.